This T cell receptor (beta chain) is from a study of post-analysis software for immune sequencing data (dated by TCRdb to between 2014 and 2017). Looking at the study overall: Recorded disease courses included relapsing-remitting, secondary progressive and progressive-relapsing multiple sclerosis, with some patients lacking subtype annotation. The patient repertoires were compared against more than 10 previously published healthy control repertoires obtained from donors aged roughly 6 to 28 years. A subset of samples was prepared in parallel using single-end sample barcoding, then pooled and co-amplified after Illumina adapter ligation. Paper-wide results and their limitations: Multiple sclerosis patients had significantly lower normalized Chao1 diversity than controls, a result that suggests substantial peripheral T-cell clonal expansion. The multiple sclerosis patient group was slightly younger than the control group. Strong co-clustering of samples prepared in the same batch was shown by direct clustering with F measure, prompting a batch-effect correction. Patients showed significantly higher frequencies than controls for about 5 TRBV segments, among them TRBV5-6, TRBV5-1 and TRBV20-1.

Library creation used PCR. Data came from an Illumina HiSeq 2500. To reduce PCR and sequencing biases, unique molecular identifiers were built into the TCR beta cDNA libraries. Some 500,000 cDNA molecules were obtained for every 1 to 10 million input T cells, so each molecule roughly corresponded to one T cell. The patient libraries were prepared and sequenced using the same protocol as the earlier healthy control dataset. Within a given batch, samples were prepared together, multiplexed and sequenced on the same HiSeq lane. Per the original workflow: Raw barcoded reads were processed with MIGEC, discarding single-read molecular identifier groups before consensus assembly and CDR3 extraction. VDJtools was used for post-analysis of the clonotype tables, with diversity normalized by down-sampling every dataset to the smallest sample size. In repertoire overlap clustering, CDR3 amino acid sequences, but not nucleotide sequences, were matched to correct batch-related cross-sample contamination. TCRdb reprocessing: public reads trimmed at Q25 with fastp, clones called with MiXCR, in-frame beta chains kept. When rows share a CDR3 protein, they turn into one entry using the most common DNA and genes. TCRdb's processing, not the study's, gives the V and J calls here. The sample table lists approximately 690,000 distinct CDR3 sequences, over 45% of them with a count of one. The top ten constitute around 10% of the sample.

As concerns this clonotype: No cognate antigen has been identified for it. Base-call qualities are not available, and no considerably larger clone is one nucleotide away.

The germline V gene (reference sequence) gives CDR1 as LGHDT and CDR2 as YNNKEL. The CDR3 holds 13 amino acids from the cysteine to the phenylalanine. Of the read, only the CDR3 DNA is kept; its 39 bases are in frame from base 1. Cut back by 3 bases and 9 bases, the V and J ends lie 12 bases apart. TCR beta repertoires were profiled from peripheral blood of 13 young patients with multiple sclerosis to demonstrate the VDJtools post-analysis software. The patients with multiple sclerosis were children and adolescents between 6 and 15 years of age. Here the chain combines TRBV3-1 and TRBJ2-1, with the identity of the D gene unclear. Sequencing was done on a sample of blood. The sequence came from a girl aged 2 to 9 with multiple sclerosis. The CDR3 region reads CASSQGPTPEQFF. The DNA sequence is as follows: TGTGCCAGCAGCCAGGGTCCTACTCCTGAGCAGTTCTTC.